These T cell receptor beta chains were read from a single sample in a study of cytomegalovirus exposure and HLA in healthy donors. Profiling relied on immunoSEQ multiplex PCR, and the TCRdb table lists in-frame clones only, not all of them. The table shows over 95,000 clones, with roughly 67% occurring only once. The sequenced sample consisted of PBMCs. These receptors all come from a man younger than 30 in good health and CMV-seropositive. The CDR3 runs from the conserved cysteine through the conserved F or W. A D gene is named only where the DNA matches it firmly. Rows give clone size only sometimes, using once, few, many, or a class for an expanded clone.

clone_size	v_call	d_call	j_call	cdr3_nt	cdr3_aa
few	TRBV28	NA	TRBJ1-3	TGTGCCAGCCTCCGGGGAACGGGGGGAAACACCATATATTTT	CASLRGTGGNTIYF
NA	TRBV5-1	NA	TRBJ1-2	TGCGCCAGCCGCCGTGAAGGGGCGCGTGGCTACACCTTC	CASRREGARGYTF
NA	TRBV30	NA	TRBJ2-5	TGTGCCTGGAGTTTAGCGGCCCTTGGGGCCCAGTACTTC	CAWSLAALGAQYF
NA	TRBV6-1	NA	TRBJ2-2	TGTGCCAGCAGCCACGGGGAGGCCGGGGAGCTGTTTTTT	CASSHGEAGELFF
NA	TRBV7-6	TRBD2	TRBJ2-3	TGTGCCAGCAGCTTAAGGACTAGCAGGTCAGATACGCAGTATTTT	CASSLRTSRSDTQYF
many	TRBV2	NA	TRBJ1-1	TGTGCCAGCAGAAAACAGGGAGCCTCTTCGGACACTGAAGCTTTCTTT	CASRKQGASSDTEAFF
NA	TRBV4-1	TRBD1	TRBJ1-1	TGCGCCAGCAGCCAAGACCAACAGGGGGTTGGAGCTTTCTTT	CASSQDQQGVGAFF
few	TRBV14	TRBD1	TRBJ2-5	TGTGCCAGCAGTTACCGGGACAGGGGTAGCAAGACCCAGTACTTC	CASSYRDRGSKTQYF
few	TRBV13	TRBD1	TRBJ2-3	TGTGCCAGCAGCTTACGGGACAGGGGCCAAGATACGCAGTATTTT	CASSLRDRGQDTQYF
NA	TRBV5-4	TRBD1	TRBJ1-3	TGTGCCAGCAGCCCGGCGGGACAGCTCTCTGGAAACACCATATATTTT	CASSPAGQLSGNTIYF
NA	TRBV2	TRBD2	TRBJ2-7	TGTGCCAGCAGCTTCCCGACTAGCGGGACGACCTACGAGCAGTACTTC	CASSFPTSGTTYEQYF
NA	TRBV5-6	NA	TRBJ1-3	TGTGCCAGCAGCCTAAAACGAAACACCATATATTTT	CASSLKRNTIYF
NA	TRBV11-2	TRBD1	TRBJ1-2	TGTGCCAGCAGCTTACACAGGACCAGGGGGCAGGGTGGCTACACCTTC	CASSLHRTRGQGGYTF
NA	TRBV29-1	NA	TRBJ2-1	TGCAGCGTTGGGAGATACAATGAGCAGTTCTTC	CSVGRYNEQFF
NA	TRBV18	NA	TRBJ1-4	TGTGCCAGCTCACCCCTCGGGTCGAGTGAAAAACTGTTTTTT	CASSPLGSSEKLFF
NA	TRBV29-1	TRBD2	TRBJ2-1	TGCAGCGTTGGACAGACTAGCGGCAATGAGCAGTTCTTC	CSVGQTSGNEQFF
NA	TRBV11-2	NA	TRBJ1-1	TGTGCCAGCAGCTTAGCTCTGGGCGTGAACACTGAAGCTTTCTTT	CASSLALGVNTEAFF